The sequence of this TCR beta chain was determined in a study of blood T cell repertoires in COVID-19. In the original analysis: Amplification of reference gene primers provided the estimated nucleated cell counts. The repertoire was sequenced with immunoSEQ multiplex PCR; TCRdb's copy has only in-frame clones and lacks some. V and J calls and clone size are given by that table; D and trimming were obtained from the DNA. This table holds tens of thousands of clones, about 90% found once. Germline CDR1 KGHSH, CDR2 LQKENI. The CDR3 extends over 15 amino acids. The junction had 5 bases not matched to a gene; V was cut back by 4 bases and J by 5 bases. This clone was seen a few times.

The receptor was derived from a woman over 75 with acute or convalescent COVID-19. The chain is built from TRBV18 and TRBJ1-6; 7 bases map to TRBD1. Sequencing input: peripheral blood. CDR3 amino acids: CASSQGTVNNSPLHF. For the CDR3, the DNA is TGTGCCAGCTCACAGGGGACAGTTAATAATTCACCCCTCCACTTT.